The 17 T cell receptor beta chains in this list originate from one sample, sequenced in a study of blood T cell repertoires in COVID-19. Measured with immunoSEQ multiplex PCR; TCRdb has only the in-frame clones, and not every one. The sample lists nearly 200,000 clones; 70% to 90% were seen once. Source material: PBMCs or T cells enriched from blood (not recorded which). These receptors all come from a woman between 18 and 29 years old who had recovered from COVID-19.

This chain links TRBV15 with TRBJ1-6; 8 bases are a match to TRBD1. The V gene end was trimmed by 8 bases and the J gene end by 7 bases; junction bases not matched to a gene: 10. Germline V gives CDR1 LNHNV, CDR2 YYDKDF (reference sequence). The CDR3 runs to 15 residues. CDR3 amino acids: CATSHGQGSNSPLHF. CDR3 DNA sequence: TGTGCCACCTCCCACGGACAGGGATCGAATTCACCCCTCCACTTT.

This clone came up a few times. The chain combines TRBV5-1 with TRBJ2-7, with D perhaps matching TRBD1 (5 bases). The CDR3 loop spans 13 amino acids. Trimming took off 4 bases at V and 1 base at J, with 9 bases between the two ends. CDR1 is SGHRS and CDR2 is YFSETQ in the germline V gene. The CDR3 DNA is TGCGCCAGCAGCCAGGGAACTTCCTACGAGCAGTACTTC. Its translation: CASSQGTSYEQYF.

The rearrangement links TRBV5-6 to TRBJ1-1; a weak D match, TRBD1 (6 bases). The CDR3 extends over 14 amino acids. V was pared by 4 bases and J by 2 bases, with 12 bases between. CDR1 is SGHDT, CDR2 YYEEEE, per germline. CDR3 sequence reads: CASSLQGSNTEAFF. The DNA for the CDR3 is TGTGCCAGCAGCCTCCAGGGGAGCAACACTGAAGCTTTCTTT.

The chain couples TRBV6-5 to TRBJ2-5; maybe TRBD2 (5 bases). This CDR3 has 16 residues. The germline gives CDR1 MNHEY, CDR2 SVGAGI. V was pared by 2 bases and J by 2 bases, with 15 bases between. CDR3 sequence: CASSYSRGIGQETQYF. The CDR3 nucleotides are TGTGCCAGCAGTTACAGTCGGGGAATAGGGCAAGAGACCCAGTACTTC.

The chain links TRBV6-6 to TRBJ1-2; D may be TRBD1 (5 bases). V lost 7 bases and J lost 4, with 16 bases in between. The germline V gene has CDR1 MNHNY and CDR2 SVGAGI (reference sequence). The CDR3 totals 14 residues. The CDR3 is CASTPLGGTYGYTF. Here the CDR3 DNA reads TGTGCCAGCACCCCACTCGGAGGGACCTATGGCTACACCTTC.

The chain joins TRBV7-8 to TRBJ2-3, with D possibly matching TRBD2 (7 bases). The ends were cut back, 5 bases at V and 4 bases at J, with 10 bases in the middle. Germline V gives CDR1 SGHVS, CDR2 FQNEAQ. The CDR3 has 13 amino acids. The DNA of the CDR3 is TGTGCCAGCAGCGAAGGGGGGGCAGATACGCAGTATTTT. The encoded protein is CASSEGGADTQYF.

The chain uses TRBV11-2 and TRBJ1-6; 7 bases map to TRBD1. V lost 7 bases, J lost 6 bases, and 9 bases stayed unmatched. The germline CDR1 and CDR2 sequences are SGHAT and FQNNGV. The length of the CDR3 is 15 residues. The CDR3 DNA reads as TGTGCCAGCACCGCGACAGGGACGCGTAATTCACCCCTCCACTTT. It specifies CASTATGTRNSPLHF.

This clone was seen ten or more times. V usage is TRBV27 and J usage is TRBJ1-6, with 7 bases fitting TRBD1. This CDR3 has 16 residues. Trimming at V came to 7 bases and at J to 4 bases, leaving 10 bases not matched to a gene. Germline lookup yields CDR1 MNHEY and CDR2 SMNVEV (reference sequence). CDR3 loop: CASTSHRDSYNSPLHF. For the CDR3, the DNA is TGTGCCAGCACCTCACACCGGGACAGTTATAATTCACCCCTCCACTTT.

The V call is TRBV19, the J call TRBJ2-1; 9 bases match TRBD1. The V gene's germline CDR1 is LNHDA and CDR2 SQIVND (reference sequence). After removal of 4 bases from V and 3 bases from J, the junction contained 10 bases not matched to a gene. This CDR3 has 17 residues. The CDR3 protein is CASSREGRQGVYNEQFF. For the CDR3, the DNA is TGTGCCAGTAGTAGGGAGGGGAGACAGGGGGTCTACAATGAGCAGTTCTTC.

In this sample, this clone turned up once. The genes are TRBV10-3 and TRBJ1-1, with D perhaps TRBD1 (5 bases). Germline-derived CDR1 and CDR2 are ENHRY and SYGVKD. CDR3 length: 17 residues. Deletions cut 0 bases from V and 5 bases from J, with 19 bases between. CDR3 amino acids: CAISESGGSGLSTEAFF. CDR3 nucleotides: TGTGCCATCAGTGAGTCGGGGGGTTCAGGGTTGTCGACTGAAGCTTTCTTT.

CDR3 loop: CASSLQLAAVHEQYF. CDR3 nucleotides: TGTGCCAGCAGCTTGCAACTAGCTGCCGTCCACGAGCAGTACTTC. V is TRBV5-6 and J is TRBJ2-7, with D possibly TRBD2 on 6 matching bases. The V gene's germline CDR1 is SGHDT and CDR2 YYEEEE. The V and J ends lost 1 base and 5 bases respectively, with 16 bases between them. This CDR3 is 15 amino acids long.

J is TRBJ1-2 and V is TRBV19; TRBD1 agrees at 7 bases. Germline V CDR1 and CDR2: LNHDA, SQIVND (reference sequence). V gave up 6 bases and J gave up 9 bases; unmatched junction bases: 13. The CDR3 runs to 14 residues. CDR3 residues: CASRKEGAGGSYTF. The CDR3 bases are TGTGCCAGTAGAAAAGAGGGGGCCGGAGGGAGCTACACCTTC.

The V and J genes are TRBV28 and TRBJ1-5; possibly TRBD1 for D (6 bases). The germline V gene encodes CDR1 MDHEN and CDR2 SYDVKM. V dropped 6 bases and J dropped 4 bases, with 16 bases sitting between them. The CDR3 sequence is 15 residues long. This CDR3 reads CASRPGTPFNQPQHF. DNA of the CDR3: TGTGCCAGCAGGCCCGGGACACCCTTTAATCAGCCCCAGCATTTT.

V is TRBV3-1 (or the pseudogene TRBV3-2) and J is TRBJ1-1; 8 nucleotides agree with TRBD1. From germline, CDR1 is LGHDT and CDR2 YNNKEL (reference sequence). With 0 bases clipped from V and 5 bases from J, the junction kept 11 bases outside the gene matches. This CDR3 comprises 17 residues. The DNA for the CDR3 is TGTGCCAGCAGCCAAGAGTGGGGGCAGGGGGCTTGGACTGAAGCTTTCTTT. Translation gives CASSQEWGQGAWTEAFF.

This rearrangement joins TRBV28 to TRBJ2-3; TRBD2 might be the D (7 bases). The CDR3 loop spans 16 amino acids. The germline CDR1 and CDR2 sequences are MDHEN and SYDVKM. The V gene lost 7 bases and the J gene lost 0 bases, with 17 bases spanning the gap. The DNA for the CDR3 is TGTGCCAGCACCCCCTCCGGGGGGCCAAGCACAGATACGCAGTATTTT. The encoded protein is CASTPSGGPSTDTQYF.

The chain links TRBV6-5 to TRBJ1-2, with D maybe TRBD1 (6 bases). V lost 6 bases and J lost 4, with 15 bases in between. This CDR3 is built from 14 residues. Germline values: CDR1 MNHEY, CDR2 SVGAGI. CDR3 nucleotide sequence: TGTGCCAGCAGCCCCAGGGGTATAGGCTATGGCTACACCTTC. Translating gives CASSPRGIGYGYTF.

The chain is built from TRBV5-6 and TRBJ1-1; D is uncertain. The CDR3 consists of 12 residues. Trimming shortened V by 4 bases and J by 1 base, and 5 bases separated the two germline ends. The germline V gene has CDR1 SGHDT and CDR2 YYEEEE. Written as DNA, the CDR3 is TGTGCCAGCAGCCTAGCGAACACTGAAGCTTTCTTT. Protein: CASSLANTEAFF.